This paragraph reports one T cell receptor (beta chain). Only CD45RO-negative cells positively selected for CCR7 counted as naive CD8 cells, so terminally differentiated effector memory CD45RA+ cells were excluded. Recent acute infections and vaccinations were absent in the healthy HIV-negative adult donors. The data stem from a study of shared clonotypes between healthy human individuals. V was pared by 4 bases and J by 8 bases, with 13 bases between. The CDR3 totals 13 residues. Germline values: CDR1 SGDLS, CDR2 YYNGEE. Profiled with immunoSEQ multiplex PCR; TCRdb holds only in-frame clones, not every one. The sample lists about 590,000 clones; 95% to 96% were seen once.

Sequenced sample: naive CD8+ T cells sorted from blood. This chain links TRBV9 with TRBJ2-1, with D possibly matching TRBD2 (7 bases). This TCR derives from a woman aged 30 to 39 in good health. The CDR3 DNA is TGTGCCAGCAGCCAAGGGGGGGCCTATGAGCAGTTCTTC. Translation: CASSQGGAYEQFF.